This T cell receptor beta chain is drawn from a study of T cell repertoires in cytomegalovirus infection. Looking at the study overall: HLA-B-restricted CMV epitopes that are well studied were used alongside recently identified HLA-C-restricted ones. CMV infection together with matching HLA type was indicated by public TCR beta signatures. Overall study results and limits: HLA-C-restricted CMV clonotypes gave the most frequent clonotype in two of eight donors.

In its sample, this clonotype was seen a few times. Its antigen is not identified. TCRdb re-called the reads with MiXCR, one entry per CDR3 protein. The repertoire holds 900,000 to 950,000 distinct CDR3 sequences, with 25% to 40% as singletons. Germline CDR1 is SGHVS and CDR2 is FNYEAQ. V dropped 11 bases and J dropped 6; count of bases not matched to a gene: 10. The CDR3 is 13 amino acids. The rearrangement joins TRBV7-6 to TRBJ2-1, with 7 nucleotides matching TRBD1. Sequencing was performed on cultured CD8+ T cells from PBMCs, taken from culture after CMV antigen stimulation. This sequence was found in a human donor in good health (CMV status not recorded). Some clones in this sample may be carry-over from other donors' samples. The CDR3 region is CAHRGPTGNEQFF. CDR3 DNA: TGTGCCCATAGGGGGCCGACAGGCAATGAGCAGTTCTTC.